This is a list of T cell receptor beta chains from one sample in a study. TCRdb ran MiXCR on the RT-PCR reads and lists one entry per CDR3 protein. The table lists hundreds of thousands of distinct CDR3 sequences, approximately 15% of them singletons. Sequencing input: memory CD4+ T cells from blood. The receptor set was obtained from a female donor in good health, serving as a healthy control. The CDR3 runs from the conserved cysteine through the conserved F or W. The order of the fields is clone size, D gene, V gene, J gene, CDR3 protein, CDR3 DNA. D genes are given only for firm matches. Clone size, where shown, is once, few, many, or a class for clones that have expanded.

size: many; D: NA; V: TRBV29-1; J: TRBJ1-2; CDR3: CSVRSGTALGYTF; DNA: TGCAGCGTTCGATCCGGGACCGCCTTGGGCTACACCTTC
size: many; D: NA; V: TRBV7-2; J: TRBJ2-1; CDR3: CASSLGGSAYNEQFF; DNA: TGTGCCAGCAGCTTAGGAGGAAGTGCGTACAATGAGCAGTTCTTC
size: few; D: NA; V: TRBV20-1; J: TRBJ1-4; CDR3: CSAKGWTVNEKLFF; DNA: TGCAGTGCTAAGGGGTGGACGGTTAATGAAAAACTGTTTTTT
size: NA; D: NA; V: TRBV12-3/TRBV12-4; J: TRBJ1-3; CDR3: CASSYRRYSGNTIYF; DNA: TGTGCCAGCAGTTACAGGCGATACTCTGGAAACACCATATATTTT
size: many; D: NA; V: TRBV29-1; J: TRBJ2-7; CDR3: CSVEGRQYYEQYF; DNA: TGCAGCGTTGAAGGTAGACAGTATTACGAGCAGTACTTC
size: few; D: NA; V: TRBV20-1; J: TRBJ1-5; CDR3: CSAIDSSNQPQHF; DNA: TGCAGTGCGATTGACAGCAGCAATCAGCCCCAGCATTTT
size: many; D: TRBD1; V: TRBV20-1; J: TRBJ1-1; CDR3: CSAWDREFTEAFF; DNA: TGCAGTGCTTGGGACAGGGAGTTCACTGAAGCTTTCTTT
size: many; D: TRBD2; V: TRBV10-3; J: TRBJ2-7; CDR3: CAIKALAGATYEQYF; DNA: TGTGCCATCAAGGCCCTAGCGGGGGCCACCTACGAGCAGTACTTC
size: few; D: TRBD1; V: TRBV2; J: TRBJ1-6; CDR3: CARQGQGDSPLHF; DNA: TGTGCCAGACAGGGACAGGGAGATTCACCCCTCCACTTT
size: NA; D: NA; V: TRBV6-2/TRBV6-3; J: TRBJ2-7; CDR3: CATQLPQESSHEQYF; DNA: TGTGCCACCCAGTTACCACAGGAGAGTAGCCACGAGCAGTACTTC
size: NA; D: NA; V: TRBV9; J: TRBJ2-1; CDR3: CASSVGGDVEQFF; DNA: TGTGCCAGCAGCGTAGGGGGTGACGTTGAGCAGTTCTTC
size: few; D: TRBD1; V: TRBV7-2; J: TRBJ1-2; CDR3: CASSLVGGQNYGYTF; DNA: TGTGCCAGCAGCTTAGTTGGGGGACAGAACTATGGCTACACCTTC
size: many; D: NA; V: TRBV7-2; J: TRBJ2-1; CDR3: CASSGAIAYNEQFF; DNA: TGTGCCAGCAGCGGCGCCATAGCTTACAATGAGCAGTTCTTC
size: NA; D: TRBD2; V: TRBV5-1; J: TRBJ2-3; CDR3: CASSIRDYGTDTQYF; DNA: TGCGCCAGCAGCATCCGGGACTATGGCACAGATACGCAGTATTTT
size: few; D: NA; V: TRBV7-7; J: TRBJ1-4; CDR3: CASSLGLATNEKLFF; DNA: TGTGCCAGCAGCTTAGGGCTTGCAACTAATGAAAAACTGTTTTTT
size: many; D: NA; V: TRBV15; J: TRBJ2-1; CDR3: CATSTPQRWEQFF; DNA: TGTGCCACCAGCACCCCCCAGCGATGGGAGCAGTTCTTC
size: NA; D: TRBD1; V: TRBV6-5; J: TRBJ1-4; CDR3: CASMMTGGRGEKLFF; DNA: TGTGCCAGCATGATGACAGGGGGCAGGGGTGAAAAACTGTTTTTT
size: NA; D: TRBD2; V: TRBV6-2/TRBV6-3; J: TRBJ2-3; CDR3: CASSYSGVITDTQYF; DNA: TGTGCCAGCAGTTATAGCGGGGTAATCACAGATACGCAGTATTTT
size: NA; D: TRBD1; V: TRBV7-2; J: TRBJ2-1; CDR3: CASSSRQGSSNEQFF; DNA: TGTGCCAGCAGCTCTAGACAGGGATCCTCCAATGAGCAGTTCTTC
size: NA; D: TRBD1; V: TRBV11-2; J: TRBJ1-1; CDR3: CASSARRGRGLDTEAFF; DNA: TGTGCCAGCAGCGCCCGCCGGGGGAGGGGGCTGGACACTGAAGCTTTCTTT
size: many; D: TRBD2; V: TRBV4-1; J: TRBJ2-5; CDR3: CASSQVASGRQETQYF; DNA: TGCGCCAGCAGCCAAGTGGCTAGCGGGCGCCAAGAGACCCAGTACTTC
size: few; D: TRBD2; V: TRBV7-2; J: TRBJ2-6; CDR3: CASPRLAGSSGANVLTF; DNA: TGTGCCAGTCCCAGACTAGCAGGAAGCTCTGGGGCCAACGTCCTGACTTTC
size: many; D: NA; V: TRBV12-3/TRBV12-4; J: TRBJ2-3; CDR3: CASSLSQPQYF; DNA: TGTGCCAGCAGTTTATCCCAACCGCAGTATTTT
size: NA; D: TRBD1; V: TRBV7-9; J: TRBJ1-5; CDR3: CASSSGDSYNQPQHF; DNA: TGTGCCAGCAGCTCAGGGGACAGTTACAATCAGCCCCAGCATTTT
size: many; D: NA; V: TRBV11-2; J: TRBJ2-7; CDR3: CASSLERSSVEQYF; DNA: TGTGCCAGCAGCTTAGAACGGAGCTCAGTCGAGCAGTACTTC
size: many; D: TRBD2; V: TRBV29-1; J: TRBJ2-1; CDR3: CSVVAGEFHEQFF; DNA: TGCAGCGTTGTAGCGGGAGAGTTCCATGAGCAGTTCTTC
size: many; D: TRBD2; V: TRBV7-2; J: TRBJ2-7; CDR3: CASSKPAGGGEQYF; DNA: TGTGCCAGCAGTAAACCCGCTGGGGGGGGCGAGCAGTACTTC
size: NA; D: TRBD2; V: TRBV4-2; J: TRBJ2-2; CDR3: CASTSRAGGSPTGELFF; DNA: TGTGCCAGCACCTCGCGTGCGGGAGGGTCCCCCACCGGGGAGCTGTTTTTT
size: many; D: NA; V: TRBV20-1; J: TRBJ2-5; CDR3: CSARDGQHQETQYF; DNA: TGCAGTGCTAGAGATGGACAGCACCAAGAGACCCAGTACTTC
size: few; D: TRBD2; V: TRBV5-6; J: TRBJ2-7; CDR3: CASRLSGSGDEQYF; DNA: TGTGCCAGCAGACTTAGCGGGTCCGGGGACGAGCAGTACTTC
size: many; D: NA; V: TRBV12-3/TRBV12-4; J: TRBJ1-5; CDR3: CASSWTAQEGPQHF; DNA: TGTGCCAGCAGCTGGACAGCCCAGGAGGGGCCCCAGCATTTT
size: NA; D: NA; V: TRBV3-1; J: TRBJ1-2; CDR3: CASSQVEGAGYTF; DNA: TGTGCCAGCAGCCAAGTCGAGGGTGCCGGCTACACCTTC
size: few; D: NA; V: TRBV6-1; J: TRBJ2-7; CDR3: CASSVDLYLYEQYF; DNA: TGTGCCAGCAGTGTAGATCTATACCTCTACGAGCAGTACTTC
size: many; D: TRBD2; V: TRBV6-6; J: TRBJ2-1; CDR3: CASSSGLVSGQFF; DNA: TGTGCCAGCAGTTCGGGACTAGTGTCTGGGCAGTTCTTC
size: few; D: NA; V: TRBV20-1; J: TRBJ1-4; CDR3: CSARETRAGSEKLFF; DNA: TGCAGTGCTAGAGAAACCAGGGCGGGGAGTGAAAAACTGTTTTTT
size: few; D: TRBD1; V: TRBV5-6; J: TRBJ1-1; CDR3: CASSLAATGAGGAFF; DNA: TGTGCCAGCAGCCTGGCGGCAACAGGGGCTGGCGGGGCTTTCTTT
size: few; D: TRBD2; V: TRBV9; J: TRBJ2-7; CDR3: CASSVGLAGGPDEQYF; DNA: TGTGCCAGCAGCGTCGGGTTAGCGGGAGGGCCGGACGAGCAGTACTTC